This T cell receptor beta chain was sequenced during a study of T cell responses to AZD1222 COVID-19 vaccine. Study results and limitations: Donors, mostly white British, included more females; clonal diversity was possibly underestimated. Variant regions that are unmutated are reportedly the target of nearly half of spike-specific TCRs. Of the AZD1222 recipients, only 5 or 6 were seropositive at baseline. Mapped onto spike, vaccine-associated CD4 TCRs spanned it and were dominant at 160-218 and 743-854.

This CDR3 is 19 amino acids long. The J segment lost 4 bases and the V segment lost 5 bases, leaving 10 bases of the junction unmatched. Germline-derived CDR1 and CDR2 are SNHLY and FYNNEI. This clone was seen only once. Its antigen is not identified. Using immunoSEQ multiplex PCR, the repertoire was profiled, and TCRdb retains in-frame clones only, with some absent. Altogether 140,000 or so clones are present, about 91% being singletons, with the ten largest covering less than 2%. The chain carries TRBV2 and TRBJ2-2; 16 bases are a match to TRBD2. This sequence originates from an adult in good health. This specimen was peripheral blood, taken on day 0 of AZD1222 vaccination. In DNA, the CDR3 is TGTGCCAGCAGTACCGGGACTAGCGGGGGGGCCTCGGGCACCGGGGAGCTGTTTTTT. Translating gives CASSTGTSGGASGTGELFF. Using reference TRBV2 and TRBJ2-2 for the parts outside the CDR3, the full variable domain is EPEVTQTPSHQVTQMGQEVILRCVPISNHLYFYWYRQILGQKVEFLVSFYNNEISEKSEIFDDQFSVERPDGSNFTLKIRSTKLEDSAMYFCASSTGTSGGASGTGELFFGEGSRLTVL.